A selection of T cell receptor beta chains follows, all from one sample in a study of CD8+ T cells in alopecia areata. TCRdb keeps only in-frame clones here, not all; method: immunoSEQ multiplex PCR. The data hold 150,000 to 200,000 clones, with just under 60% observed a single time. Sequencing used CD4+ T cells sorted from blood, obtained at week 0. The receptors stem from a human donor with alopecia areata. Both conserved end residues are trimmed from each CDR3. Each record gives: V gene, J gene, CDR3 protein.

V: TRBV25-1
J: TRBJ2-2
CDR3: ASSEGRGFGELF

V: TRBV15
J: TRBJ2-5
CDR3: ATSRDYVAGGSETQY

V: TRBV7-9
J: TRBJ2-7
CDR3: ASSWDRVNAEQY

V: TRBV5-1
J: TRBJ2-7
CDR3: ASRVMYVGSWEQY

V: TRBV11-2
J: TRBJ2-7
CDR3: ASSDPGVVIYEQY

V: TRBV4-2
J: TRBJ1-1
CDR3: ASSQDLLGRRTEAF

V: TRBV5-1
J: TRBJ2-2
CDR3: ASSRRQTNTGELF

V: TRBV6-5
J: TRBJ2-5
CDR3: ASSYGGRSGETQY

V: TRBV14
J: TRBJ2-1
CDR3: ASSQRRGGFSHEQF

V: TRBV29-1
J: TRBJ1-3
CDR3: SATTGVGNTIY

V: TRBV19
J: TRBJ2-4
CDR3: ASSIVGLAKNIQY

V: TRBV30
J: TRBJ2-1
CDR3: AWSAGGVQF